This TCR beta chain was documented in a study of blood T cell repertoires in COVID-19. Background on the study: Samples taken during acute and convalescent COVID-19 were collected in the United States, Italy and Spain. PBMCs, B-cell-depleted T cells, or T cells were the source of the cDNA or gDNA that made up the material.

This CDR3 is built from 12 residues. V lost 9 bases, J lost 4 bases, and 13 bases lay in between. Germline CDR1 and CDR2: MGHDK and SYGVNS. Per the original methods: Cell counts per sample came from amplifying reference gene primers. Assay used: immunoSEQ multiplex PCR; TCRdb lists only in-frame clones, some missing. That table furnishes V, J and clone size, whereas the DNA furnished D and trimming. The data hold fewer than 250,000 clones, with about 82% observed a single time. Sequenced input: peripheral blood. The V call is TRBV25-1, the J call TRBJ2-7; possibly TRBD1 for D (7 bases). This TCR was sampled from a woman aged 80 or older with acute or convalescent COVID-19. The CDR3 DNA reads TGTGCCAGTGAGGGGGCGGGATACGAGCAGTACTTC. It translates to CASEGAGYEQYF.